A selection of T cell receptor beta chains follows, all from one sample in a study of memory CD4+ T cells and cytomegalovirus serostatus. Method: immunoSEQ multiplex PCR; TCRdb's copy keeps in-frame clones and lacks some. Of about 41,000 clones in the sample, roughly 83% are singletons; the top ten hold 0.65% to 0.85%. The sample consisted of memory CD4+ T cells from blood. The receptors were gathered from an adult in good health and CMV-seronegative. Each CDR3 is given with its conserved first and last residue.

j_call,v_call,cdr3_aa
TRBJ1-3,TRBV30,CAWSVQSSSGNTIYF
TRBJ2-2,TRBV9,CASSSRSTGELFF
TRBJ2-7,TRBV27,CASSLYSRAPSEQYF
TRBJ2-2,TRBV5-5,CASRSGQGRTGELFF
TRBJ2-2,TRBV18,CASSPGLMGTGELFF
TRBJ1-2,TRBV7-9,CASSPQGDVRGYTF
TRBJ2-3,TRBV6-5,CASRGLAGAIDTQYF
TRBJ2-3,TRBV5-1,CASSPRLAGGTDTQYF
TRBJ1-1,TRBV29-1,CSVVLRSDTEAFF
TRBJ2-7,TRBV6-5,CASRPGQSYEQYF
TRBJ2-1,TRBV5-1,CASSLGDRGRGHNEQFF
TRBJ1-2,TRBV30,CAWSTGNYGYTF
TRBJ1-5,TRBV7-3,CASSLRGNQPQHF
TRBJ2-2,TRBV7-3,CASSPSGGAGGELFF